The text below deals with one T cell receptor (beta chain). Its antigen is still unknown. This specimen belongs to a study of T cell repertoires in cytomegalovirus infection. Study-level background: Recently identified HLA-C-restricted CMV epitopes were used, and well-studied HLA-B-restricted CMV epitopes were used as well. Findings of the study overall: Predominance within the ex vivo response was attributable to HLA-C-restricted CMV-specific TCR beta clonotypes. Adding up the frequency of public TCR beta families identified people who carried CMV plus the relevant HLA.

In germline, CDR1 is SGHTA, CDR2 FQGNSA. This CDR3 spans 15 amino acids. V lost 3 bases and J 2 bases, leaving 11 bases between the germline ends. In TCRdb, the reads were re-called with MiXCR into one record per CDR3 protein. This repertoire shows 300,000 or so distinct CDR3 sequences, roughly 25% found once; its top ten account for about 14%. The sample here was cultured PBMCs, taken from culture after CMV antigen stimulation. The chain is built from TRBV7-2 and TRBJ2-1, with D possibly being TRBD2 (6 bases). The clonotype originates from a human donor in good health (CMV status not recorded). Some clones in this sample may be carry-over from other donors' samples. CDR3 region: CASSFTSSAYNEQFF. CDR3 nucleotide sequence: TGTGCCAGCAGCTTTACGTCTAGCGCCTACAATGAGCAGTTCTTC.